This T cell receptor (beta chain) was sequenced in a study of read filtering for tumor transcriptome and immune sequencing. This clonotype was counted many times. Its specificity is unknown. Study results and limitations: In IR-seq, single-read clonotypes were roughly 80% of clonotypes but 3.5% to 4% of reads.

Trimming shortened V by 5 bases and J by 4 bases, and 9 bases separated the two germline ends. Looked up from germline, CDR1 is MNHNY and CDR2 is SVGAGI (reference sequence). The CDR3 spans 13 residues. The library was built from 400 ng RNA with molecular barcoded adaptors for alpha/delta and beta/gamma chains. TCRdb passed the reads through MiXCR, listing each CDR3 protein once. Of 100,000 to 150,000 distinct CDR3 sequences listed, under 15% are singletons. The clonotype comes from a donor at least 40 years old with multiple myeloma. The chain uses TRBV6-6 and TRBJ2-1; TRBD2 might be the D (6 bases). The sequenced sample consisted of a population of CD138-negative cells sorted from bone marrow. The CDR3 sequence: CASSPGRYNEQFF. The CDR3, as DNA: TGTGCCAGCAGTCCCGGGAGATACAATGAGCAGTTCTTC.